This TCR beta chain was documented in a study of T cell responses to AZD1222 COVID-19 vaccine. V lost 7 bases, J lost 5 bases, and 14 bases lay in between. The CDR3 runs to 13 residues. In germline, CDR1 is LNHDA, CDR2 SQIVND (reference sequence). Repertoires were generated with immunoSEQ multiplex PCR, while TCRdb's copy carries only in-frame clones and drops some. The sample shows 150,000 to 200,000 clones, more than 75% of them seen only once. The sequencing used peripheral blood, collected on day 0 of MenACWY control vaccination. The rearrangement joins TRBV19 to TRBJ1-2; no reliable D call. The receptor's source is an adult in good health. Here the CDR3 DNA reads TGTGCCAGTAATGTCGGCCGGGGATATGGCTACACCTTC. This sequence encodes CASNVGRGYGYTF.